Listed below are T cell receptor beta chains from one sample, sequenced in a study of cytomegalovirus exposure and HLA in healthy donors. This table comes from immunoSEQ multiplex PCR, and its TCRdb copy is limited to in-frame clones, with some not included. The table shows roughly 100,000 clones, with roughly 79% occurring only once. Sequencing was done on a sample of PBMCs. These receptors originate from a man aged 35-49 years in good health and CMV-seronegative. Each CDR3 is given with its conserved first and last residue. D genes are given only for firm matches. Rows give clone size only sometimes, using once, few, many, or a class for an expanded clone.

>-|TRBJ2-3|TRBV9|TRBD2
CASSVGWEGTDTQYF
TGTGCCAGCAGCGTAGGATGGGAGGGTACAGATACGCAGTATTTT
>-|TRBJ2-5|TRBV7-9|-
CASSTGPSRETQYF
TGTGCCAGCAGCACAGGACCGAGCCGAGAGACCCAGTACTTC
>-|TRBJ2-1|TRBV12-1|-
CASSPYLGGPYNEQFF
TGTGCCAGCAGCCCCTATTTGGGGGGACCCTACAATGAGCAGTTCTTC
>-|TRBJ2-7|TRBV27|TRBD1
CASSPGTDYEQYF
TGTGCCAGCAGTCCGGGGACAGACTACGAGCAGTACTTC
>-|TRBJ2-3|TRBV5-1|-
CASSSGTRASRDTQYF
TGCGCCAGCAGCTCCGGAACGAGGGCTAGCCGGGATACGCAGTATTTT
>few|TRBJ1-1|TRBV7-9|-
CASSSLNEAFF
TGTGCCAGCAGCTCCCTAAATGAAGCTTTCTTT
>once|TRBJ2-1|TRBV5-1|TRBD2
CASSLALAGGLLRDEQFF
TGCGCCAGCAGCTTAGCTCTAGCGGGGGGGCTGCTGAGGGATGAGCAGTTCTTC
>-|TRBJ1-6|TRBV4-2|-
CASSQYNNSPLHF
TGTGCCAGCAGCCAATATAATAATTCACCCCTCCACTTT
>-|TRBJ1-6|TRBV4-2|-
CASSRRGGYESSNSPLHF
TGTGCCAGCAGCCGACGGGGAGGGTACGAGTCGAGTAATTCACCCCTCCACTTT
>-|TRBJ2-1|TRBV7-6|TRBD2
CASRPFGGSDEQFF
TGTGCCAGCAGGCCTTTCGGGGGGAGTGATGAGCAGTTCTTC
>-|TRBJ2-1|TRBV6-4|TRBD2
CASSRGTSGSSYNEQFF
TGTGCCAGCAGTCGAGGGACTAGCGGGAGCTCCTACAATGAGCAGTTCTTC
>-|TRBJ1-1|TRBV11-2|-
CASSSLRGERDEAFF
TGTGCCAGCAGCTCCCTCCGCGGGGAGAGGGATGAAGCTTTCTTT
>-|TRBJ2-3|TRBV4-1|-
CASSQVLDTQYF
TGCGCCAGCAGCCAAGTCCTAGATACGCAGTACTTT
>-|TRBJ1-1|TRBV4-1|-
CASSQGGLNTEAFF
TGCGCCAGCAGCCAAGGCGGGCTTAACACTGAAGCTTTCTTT
>-|TRBJ1-3|TRBV6-4|-
CASSEAAGNTIYF
TGTGCCAGCAGTGAGGCAGCTGGAAACACCATATATTTT
>-|TRBJ2-7|TRBV6-5|-
CASSYRDSRFYEQYF
TGTGCCAGCAGCTACCGGGACTCACGATTCTACGAGCAGTACTTC
>-|TRBJ1-5|TRBV27|TRBD1
CAGQDYSNQPQHF
TGTGCCGGACAGGATTATAGCAATCAGCCCCAGCATTTT
>-|TRBJ2-2|TRBV19|-
CASSADRPLMSGELFF
TGTGCCAGTAGTGCCGACAGGCCCTTAATGTCCGGGGAGCTGTTTTTT
>once|TRBJ1-2|TRBV27|-
CASSLTGGTNYGYTF
TGTGCCAGCAGTTTAACGGGGGGCACAAACTATGGCTACACCTTC
>-|TRBJ2-3|TRBV21-1|-
CASSKTREEGTDTQYF
TGTGCCAGCAGCAAGACCAGGGAAGAGGGCACAGATACGCAGTATTTT
>once|TRBJ2-5|TRBV4-1|-
CASSQQNTGEETQYF
TGCGCCAGCAGCCAGCAAAATACAGGTGAAGAGACCCAGTACTTC
>-|TRBJ2-3|TRBV7-2|TRBD2
CASSWTSRGQYF
TGTGCCAGCAGCTGGACTAGCCGAGGACAGTATTTT
>-|TRBJ2-1|TRBV30|TRBD2
CAWSVGAGTSFNNEQFF
TGTGCCTGGAGTGTAGGGGCCGGGACTAGCTTCAACAATGAGCAGTTCTTC
>-|TRBJ2-7|TRBV11-1|TRBD2
CASSPTLAGAVYEQYF
TGTGCCAGCAGCCCCACGCTAGCGGGGGCCGTCTACGAGCAGTACTTC
>once|TRBJ1-3|TRBV23-1|TRBD1
CASSQLTDRCDPDGNTIYF
TGCGCCAGCAGTCAATTAACGGACAGGTGCGATCCGGATGGAAACACCATATATTTT
>once|TRBJ2-1|TRBV21-1|-
CASSKGPEVSYNEQFF
TGTGCCAGCAGCAAAGGACCGGAGGTTTCCTACAATGAGCAGTTCTTC
>-|TRBJ2-3|TRBV6-5|-
CASRASTDTQYF
TGTGCCAGCAGAGCTAGCACAGATACGCAGTATTTT
>-|TRBJ2-5|TRBV30|TRBD2
CAWSLEREGRQYF
TGTGCCTGGAGTTTGGAACGGGAGGGCCGCCAGTACTTC
>-|TRBJ1-4|TRBV7-8|-
CASSLPGNKLFF
TGTGCCAGCAGCTTGCCAGGGAACAAACTGTTTTTT
>-|TRBJ2-2|TRBV5-5|TRBD1
CASSLDRGTGELFF
TGTGCCAGCAGCTTGGACAGGGGTACGGGCGAGCTGTTTTTT
>-|TRBJ2-7|TRBV30|-
CAWSVSRGAREQYF
TGTGCCTGGAGTGTATCCCGGGGGGCCAGGGAGCAGTACTTC
>-|TRBJ2-1|TRBV6-5|-
CASSYDAESSYNEQFF
TGTGCCAGCAGTTACGACGCGGAGAGCTCCTACAATGAGCAGTTCTTC
>-|TRBJ1-2|TRBV5-4|TRBD1
CASSEDRVGGYTF
TGTGCCAGCAGCGAGGACAGGGTGGGAGGCTACACCTTC
>-|TRBJ2-5|TRBV5-1|TRBD2
CASKLGEGPWETQYF
TGCGCCAGCAAGCTTGGGGAGGGGCCATGGGAGACCCAGTACTTC
>-|TRBJ2-7|TRBV12-5|TRBD2
CASGLDRPGLAGLGQPYEQYF
TGTGCTAGTGGTTTGGACCGGCCGGGACTAGCGGGGTTGGGCCAGCCTTACGAGCAGTACTTC
>-|TRBJ2-7|TRBV11-2|TRBD1
CASSSYPSTGFGHEQYF
TGTGCCAGCAGCTCCTACCCATCGACAGGGTTCGGGCACGAGCAGTACTTC
>-|TRBJ2-2|TRBV7-3|TRBD1
CASSPGTAELFF
TGTGCCAGCAGCCCTGGGACAGCGGAGCTGTTTTTT
>-|TRBJ2-7|TRBV5-1|TRBD2
CASSLAGASGGTGYEQYF
TGCGCCAGCAGCTTGGCCGGAGCTAGCGGGGGAACCGGGTACGAGCAGTACTTC